This TCR beta chain stems from a study of T-cell memory formation after mild COVID-19. The table lists this clonotype with a few counts. Antigen specificity is unknown. One entry per CDR3 protein results from TCRdb running MiXCR on the 5' RACE reads. The sample yields 400,000 to 500,000 distinct CDR3 sequences, about 19% seen once. V trimming: 7 bases; J trimming: 5 bases; junction bases outside the gene matches: 8. The germline V gene has CDR1 DFQATT and CDR2 SNEGSKA (reference sequence). The length of the CDR3 is 12 residues. Overall study results and limits: Contracting clones localized mainly to CM and EM when CD4+ and mainly to EMRA when CD8+.

Sequenced material: PBMCs or a T cell subset sorted from them (not recorded which). This receptor was identified in an adult woman who had mild COVID-19 (a few samples of this study predate the infection). Cell type and time point are not known. The chain is built from TRBV20-1 and TRBJ2-7; 7 bases map to TRBD2. The CDR3: CSVGLGVDEQYF. In nucleotides, the CDR3 is TGCAGTGTAGGACTAGGGGTCGACGAGCAGTACTTC.